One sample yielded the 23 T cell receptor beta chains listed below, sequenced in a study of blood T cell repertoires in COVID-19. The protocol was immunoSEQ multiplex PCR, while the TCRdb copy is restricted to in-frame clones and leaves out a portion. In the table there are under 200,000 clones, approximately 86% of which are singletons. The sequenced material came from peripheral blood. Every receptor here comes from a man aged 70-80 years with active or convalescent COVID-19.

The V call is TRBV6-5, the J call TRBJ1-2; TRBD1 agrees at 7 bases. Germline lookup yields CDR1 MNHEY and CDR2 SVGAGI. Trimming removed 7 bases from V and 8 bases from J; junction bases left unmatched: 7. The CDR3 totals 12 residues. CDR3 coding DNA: TGTGCCAGCAAGGTCAGGGGGAGCGGCTACACCTTC. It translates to CASKVRGSGYTF.

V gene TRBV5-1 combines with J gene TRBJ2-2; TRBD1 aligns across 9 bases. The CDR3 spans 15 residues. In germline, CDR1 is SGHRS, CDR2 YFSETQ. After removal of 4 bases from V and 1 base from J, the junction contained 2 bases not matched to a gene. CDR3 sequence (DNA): TGCGCCAGCAGCCCGGGACAGGGGAACACCGGGGAGCTGTTTTTT. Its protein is CASSPGQGNTGELFF.

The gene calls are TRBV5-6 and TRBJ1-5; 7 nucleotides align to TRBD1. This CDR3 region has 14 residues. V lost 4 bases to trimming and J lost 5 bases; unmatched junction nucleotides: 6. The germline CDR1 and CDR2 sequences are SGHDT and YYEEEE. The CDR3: CASSLGQVDQPQHF. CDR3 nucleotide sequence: TGTGCCAGCAGCCTAGGACAGGTTGATCAGCCCCAGCATTTT.

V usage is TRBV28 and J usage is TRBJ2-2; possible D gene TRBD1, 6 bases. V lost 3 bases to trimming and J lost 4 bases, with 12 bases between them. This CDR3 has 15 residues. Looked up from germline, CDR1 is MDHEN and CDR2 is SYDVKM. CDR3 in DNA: TGTGCCAGCAGTTTTGGACAGAGAATCACCGGGGAGCTGTTTTTT. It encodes CASSFGQRITGELFF.

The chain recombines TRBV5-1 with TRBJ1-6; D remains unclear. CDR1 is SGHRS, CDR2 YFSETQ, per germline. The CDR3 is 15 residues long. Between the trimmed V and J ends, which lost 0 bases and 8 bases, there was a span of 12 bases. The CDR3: CASSLESRRDSPLHF. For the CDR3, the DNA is TGCGCCAGCAGCTTGGAATCCCGGAGGGATTCACCCCTCCACTTT.

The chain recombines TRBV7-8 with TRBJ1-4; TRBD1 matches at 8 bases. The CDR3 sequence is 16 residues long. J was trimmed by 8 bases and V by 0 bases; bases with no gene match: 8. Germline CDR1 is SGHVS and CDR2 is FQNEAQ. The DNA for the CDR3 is TGTGCCAGCAGCTTAGCAAGGACAGGGTACGGGGAAAAACTGTTTTTT. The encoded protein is CASSLARTGYGEKLFF.

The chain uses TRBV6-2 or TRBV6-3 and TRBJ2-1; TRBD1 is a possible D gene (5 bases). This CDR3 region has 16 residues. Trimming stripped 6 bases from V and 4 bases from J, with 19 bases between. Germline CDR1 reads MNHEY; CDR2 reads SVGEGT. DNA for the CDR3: TGTGCCAGCAGCGATAGGGGAAAGGGGTCTTACAATGAGCAGTTCTTC. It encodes CASSDRGKGSYNEQFF.

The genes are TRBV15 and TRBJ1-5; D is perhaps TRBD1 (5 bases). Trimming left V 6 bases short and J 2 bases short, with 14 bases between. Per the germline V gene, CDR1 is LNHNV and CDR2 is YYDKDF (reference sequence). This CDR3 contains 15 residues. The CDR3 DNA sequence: TGTGCCACCAGGGGGGGTGTAGGGGGCAATCAGCCCCAGCATTTT. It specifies CATRGGVGGNQPQHF.

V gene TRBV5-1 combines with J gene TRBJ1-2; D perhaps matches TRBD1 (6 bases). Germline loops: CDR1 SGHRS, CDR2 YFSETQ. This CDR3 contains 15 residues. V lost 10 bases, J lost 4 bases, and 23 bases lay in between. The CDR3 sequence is CARRARGGAIYGYTF. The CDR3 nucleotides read TGCGCCCGCCGGGCCCGGGGGGGGGCCATCTATGGCTACACCTTC.

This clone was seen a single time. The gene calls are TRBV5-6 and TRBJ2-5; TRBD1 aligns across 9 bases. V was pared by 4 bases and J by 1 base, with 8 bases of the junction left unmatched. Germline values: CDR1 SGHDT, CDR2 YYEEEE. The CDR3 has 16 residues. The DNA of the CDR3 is TGTGCCAGCAGCGCCCTACAGGGGGCGCTCCAAGAGACCCAGTACTTC. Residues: CASSALQGALQETQYF. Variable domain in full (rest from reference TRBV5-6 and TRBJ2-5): DAGVTQSPTHLIKTRGQQVTLRCSPKSGHDTVSWYQQALGQGPQFIFQYYEEEERQRGNFPDRFSGHQFPNYSSELNVNALLLGDSALYLCASSALQGALQETQYFGPGTRLLVL.

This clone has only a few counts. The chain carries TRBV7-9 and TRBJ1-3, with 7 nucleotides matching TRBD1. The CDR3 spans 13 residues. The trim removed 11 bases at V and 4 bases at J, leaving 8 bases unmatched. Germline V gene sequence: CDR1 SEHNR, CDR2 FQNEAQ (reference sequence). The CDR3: CAGDSPGGNTIYF. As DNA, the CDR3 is TGTGCCGGGGACAGTCCCGGAGGAAACACCATATATTTT. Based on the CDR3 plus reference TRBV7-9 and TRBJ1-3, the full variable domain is DTGVSQNPRHKITKRGQNVTFRCDPISEHNRLYWYRQTLGQGPEFLTYFQNEAQLEKSRLLSDRFSAERPKGSFSTLEIQRTEQGDSAMYLCAGDSPGGNTIYFGEGSWLTVV.

CDR3 sequence (DNA): TGCGCCAGCAGCCAAGTGGGGACAGGGGTGAGGACTGAAGCTTTCTTT. It encodes CASSQVGTGVRTEAFF. The chain uses TRBV4-1 and TRBJ1-1, with 10 positions matching TRBD1. CDR3 length equals 16 residues. J gave up 5 bases and V 1 base, and 7 bases lay outside the gene matches. CDR1 and CDR2 (germline): MGHRA, YSYEKL.

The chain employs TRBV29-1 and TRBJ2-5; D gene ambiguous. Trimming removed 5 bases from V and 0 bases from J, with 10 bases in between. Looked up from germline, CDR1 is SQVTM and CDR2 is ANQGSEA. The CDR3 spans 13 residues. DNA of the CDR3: TGCAGCGTTCAAGGAGTAAACCAAGAGACCCAGTACTTC. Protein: CSVQGVNQETQYF.

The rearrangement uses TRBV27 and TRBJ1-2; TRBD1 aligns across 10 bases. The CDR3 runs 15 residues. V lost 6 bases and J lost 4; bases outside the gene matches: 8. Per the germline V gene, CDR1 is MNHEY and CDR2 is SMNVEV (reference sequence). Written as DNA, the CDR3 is TGTGCCAGCAGCCATGGGGACAGGGGCTCCTATGGCTACACCTTC. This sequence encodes CASSHGDRGSYGYTF.

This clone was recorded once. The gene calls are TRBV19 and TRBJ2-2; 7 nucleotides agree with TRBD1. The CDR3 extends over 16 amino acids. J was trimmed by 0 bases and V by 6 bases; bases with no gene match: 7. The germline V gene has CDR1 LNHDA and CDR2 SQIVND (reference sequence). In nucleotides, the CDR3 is TGTGCCAGTAGCACTAGGACAGGCCCGAACACCGGGGAGCTGTTTTTT. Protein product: CASSTRTGPNTGELFF.

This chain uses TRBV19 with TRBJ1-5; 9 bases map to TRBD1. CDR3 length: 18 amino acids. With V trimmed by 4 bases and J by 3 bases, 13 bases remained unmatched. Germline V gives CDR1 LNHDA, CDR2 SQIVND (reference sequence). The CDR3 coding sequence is TGTGCCAGTAGTACCTTTCCGGGACAGGGTATTTCCAATCAGCCCCAGCATTTT. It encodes CASSTFPGQGISNQPQHF.

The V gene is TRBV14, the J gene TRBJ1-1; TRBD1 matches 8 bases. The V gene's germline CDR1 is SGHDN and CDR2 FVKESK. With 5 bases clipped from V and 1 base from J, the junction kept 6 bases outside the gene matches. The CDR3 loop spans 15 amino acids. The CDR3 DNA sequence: TGTGCCAGCAGCTTACGGACAGGGAGGAACACTGAAGCTTTCTTT. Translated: CASSLRTGRNTEAFF. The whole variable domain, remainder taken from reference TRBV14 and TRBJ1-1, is EAGVTQFPSHSVIEKGQTVTLRCDPISGHDNLYWYRRVMGKEIKFLLHFVKESKQDESGMPNNRFLAERTGGTYSTLKVQPAELEDSGVYFCASSLRTGRNTEAFFGQGTRLTVV.

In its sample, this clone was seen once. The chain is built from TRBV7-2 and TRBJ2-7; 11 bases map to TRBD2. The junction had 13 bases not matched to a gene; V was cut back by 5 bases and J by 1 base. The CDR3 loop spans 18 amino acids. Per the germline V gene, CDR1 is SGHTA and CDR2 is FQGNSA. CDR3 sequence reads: CASSTSLAGGPKSYEQYF. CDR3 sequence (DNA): TGTGCCAGCAGCACAAGTCTAGCGGGGGGCCCAAAATCCTACGAGCAGTACTTC. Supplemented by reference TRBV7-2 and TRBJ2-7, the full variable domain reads GAGVSQSPSNKVTEKGKDVELRCDPISGHTALYWYRQSLGQGLEFLIYFQGNSAPDKSGLPSDRFSAERTGGSVSTLTIQRTQQEDSAVYLCASSTSLAGGPKSYEQYFGPGTRLTVT.

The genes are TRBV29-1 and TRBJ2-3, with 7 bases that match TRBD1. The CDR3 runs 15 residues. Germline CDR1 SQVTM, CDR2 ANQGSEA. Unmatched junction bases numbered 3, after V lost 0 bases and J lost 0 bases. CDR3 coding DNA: TGCAGCGTTGAAGACACAGGGGTGAGCACAGATACGCAGTATTTT. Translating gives CSVEDTGVSTDTQYF.

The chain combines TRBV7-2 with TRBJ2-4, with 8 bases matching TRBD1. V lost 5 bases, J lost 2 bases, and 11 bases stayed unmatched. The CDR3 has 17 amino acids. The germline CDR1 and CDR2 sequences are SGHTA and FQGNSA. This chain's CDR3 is CASSDSGTGATKNIQYF. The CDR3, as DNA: TGTGCCAGCAGCGACTCGGGGACAGGAGCCACCAAAAACATTCAGTACTTC.

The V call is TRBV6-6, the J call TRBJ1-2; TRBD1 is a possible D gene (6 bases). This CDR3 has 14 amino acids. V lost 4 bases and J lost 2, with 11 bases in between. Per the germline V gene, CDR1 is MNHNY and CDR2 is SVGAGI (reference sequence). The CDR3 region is CASSLGAANYGYTF. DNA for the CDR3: TGTGCCAGCAGTTTGGGGGCGGCGAACTATGGCTACACCTTC.

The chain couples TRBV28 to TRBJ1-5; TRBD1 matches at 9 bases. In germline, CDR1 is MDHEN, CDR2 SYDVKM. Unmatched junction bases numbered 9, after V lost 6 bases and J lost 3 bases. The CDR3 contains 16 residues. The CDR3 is CASSRGQGIVNQPQHF. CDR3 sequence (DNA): TGTGCCAGCAGCCGGGGACAGGGTATAGTCAATCAGCCCCAGCATTTT.

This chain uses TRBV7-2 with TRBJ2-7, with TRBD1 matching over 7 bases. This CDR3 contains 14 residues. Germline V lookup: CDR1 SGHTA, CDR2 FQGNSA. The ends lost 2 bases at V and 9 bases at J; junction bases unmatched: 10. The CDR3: CASSLSRQGGGQYF. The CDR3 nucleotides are TGTGCCAGCAGCTTATCCCGACAGGGTGGGGGGCAGTACTTC.